This T cell receptor beta chain emerged from a study of CXCR3-negative and CXCR3-positive naive CD8 T cells. The germline CDR1 and CDR2 sequences are MGHRA and YSYEKL. The CDR3 extends over 15 amino acids. General study findings and limits: Similarly elevated diversity marked both naive subsets, with memory CD8+ cells showing far lower diversity. CXCR3-negative naive cells had less hydrophobic TRB CDR3s than did CXCR3-positive naive cells. For the naive subsets, surface CD5 was similar, and TCR strength was inferred from TRB CDR3 properties. Researchers reported similar TRBV-TRBJ usage in naive CXCR3-negative and CXCR3-positive cells, though memory differed.

As regards this clonotype: The antigen is unknown.

5' RACE with UMI labels generated the TRB cDNA libraries. TCRdb reprocessed the 5' RACE reads; each CDR3 protein has one entry and no DNA is given. The repertoire table contains some 68,000 distinct CDR3 sequences. The sample taken for sequencing was naive CXCR3+ CD8+ T cells from blood. The subset here: CD45RO-CCR7+CD27+CD95- naive CD8+ T cells expressing CXCR3 (TNR3+). The sequence was obtained from a human donor in good health. Some clones in this sample may be carry-over from other donors' samples. This chain connects TRBV4-1 to TRBJ2-7; the D gene TCRdb calls, TRBD2, cannot be checked with no DNA. This CDR3 is CASSYSGLAGSEQYF.